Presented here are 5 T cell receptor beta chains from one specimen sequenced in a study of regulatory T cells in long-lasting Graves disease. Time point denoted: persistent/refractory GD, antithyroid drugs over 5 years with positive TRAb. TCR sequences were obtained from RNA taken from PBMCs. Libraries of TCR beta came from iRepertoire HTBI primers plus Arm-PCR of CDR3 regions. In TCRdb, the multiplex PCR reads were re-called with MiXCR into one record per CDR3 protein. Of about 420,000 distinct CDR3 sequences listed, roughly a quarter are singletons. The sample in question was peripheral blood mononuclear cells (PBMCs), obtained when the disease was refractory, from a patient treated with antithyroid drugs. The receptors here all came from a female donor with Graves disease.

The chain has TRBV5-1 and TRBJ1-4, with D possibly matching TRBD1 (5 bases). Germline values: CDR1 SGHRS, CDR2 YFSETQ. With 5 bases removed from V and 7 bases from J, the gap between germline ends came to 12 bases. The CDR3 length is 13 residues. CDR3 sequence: CASRLRQTEKLFF. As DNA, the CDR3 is TGCGCCAGCAGACTCCGACAGACTGAAAAACTGTTTTTT.

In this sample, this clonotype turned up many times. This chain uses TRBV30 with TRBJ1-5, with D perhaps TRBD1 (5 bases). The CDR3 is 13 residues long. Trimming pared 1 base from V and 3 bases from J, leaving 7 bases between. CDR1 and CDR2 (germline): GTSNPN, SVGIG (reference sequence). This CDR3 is CAWSGQNNQPQHF. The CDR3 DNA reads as TGTGCCTGGAGTGGACAGAACAATCAGCCCCAGCATTTT.

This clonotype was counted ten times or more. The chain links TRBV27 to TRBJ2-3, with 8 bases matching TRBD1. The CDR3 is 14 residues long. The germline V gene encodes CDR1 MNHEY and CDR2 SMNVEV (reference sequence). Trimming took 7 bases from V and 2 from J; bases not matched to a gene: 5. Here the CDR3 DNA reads TGTGCCAGCAAGGTGGACAGGGCCACAGATACGCAGTATTTT. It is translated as CASKVDRATDTQYF.

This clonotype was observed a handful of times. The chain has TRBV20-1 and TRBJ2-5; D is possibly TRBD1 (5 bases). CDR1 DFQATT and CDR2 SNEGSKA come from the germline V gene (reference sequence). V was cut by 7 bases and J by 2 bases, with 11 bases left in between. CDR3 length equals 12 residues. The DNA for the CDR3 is TGCAGTGGGGGCTGGGGACAAGAGACCCAGTACTTC. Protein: CSGGWGQETQYF.

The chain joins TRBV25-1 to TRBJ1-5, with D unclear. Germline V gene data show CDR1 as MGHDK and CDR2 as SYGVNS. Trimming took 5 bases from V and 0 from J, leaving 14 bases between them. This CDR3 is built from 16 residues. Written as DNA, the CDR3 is TGTGCCAGCAGTAGGACCAGTGATTTTAGCAATCAGCCCCAGCATTTT. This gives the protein CASSRTSDFSNQPQHF.